This entry lists 4 T cell receptor beta chains sequenced from one sample in a study of T cell repertoires in cytomegalovirus infection. Each CDR3 protein gets one entry after TCRdb re-called the reads with MiXCR. The data hold 300,000 to 400,000 distinct CDR3 sequences, with around a tenth observed a single time. Sequenced material: PBMCs. These receptors originate from a human donor in good health (CMV status not recorded). Some clones in this sample may be carry-over from other donors' samples.

In its sample, this clonotype was seen many times. The V gene is TRBV5-6, the J gene TRBJ2-7, with no clear D. Germline CDR1 is SGHDT and CDR2 is YYEEEE. Trimming pared 4 bases from V and 0 bases from J, leaving 11 bases between. The CDR3 totals 14 residues. Here the CDR3 reads CASSVGRSSYEQYF. The CDR3 bases are TGTGCCAGCAGCGTAGGACGTAGCTCCTACGAGCAGTACTTC.

The chain is built from TRBV9 and TRBJ2-1, with 7 bases matching TRBD2. The V and J ends lost 0 bases and 6 bases, in that order; junction bases with no gene match: 3. The length of the CDR3 is 14 residues. Germline CDR1 is SGDLS and CDR2 is YYNGEE. This CDR3 reads CASSVGGRANEQFF. In DNA form, the CDR3 reads TGTGCCAGCAGCGTAGGAGGGAGGGCCAATGAGCAGTTCTTC.

The chain employs TRBV18 and TRBJ2-5; 9 bases align to TRBD1. CDR3 length: 15 amino acids. Per the germline V gene, CDR1 is KGHSH and CDR2 is LQKENI. Trimming at V came to 3 bases and at J to 5 bases, leaving 7 bases not matched to a gene. CDR3 residues: CASSPGTGSSETQYF. CDR3 sequence (DNA): TGTGCCAGCTCACCCGGGACAGGGTCTTCGGAGACCCAGTACTTC.

Ten or more counts support this clonotype. This chain joins TRBV7-9 and TRBJ2-3; 13 bases are a match to TRBD2. Unmatched junction bases numbered 6, after V lost 4 bases and J lost 2 bases. Germline CDR1 SEHNR, CDR2 FQNEAQ (reference sequence). CDR3 length: 17 residues. The CDR3 sequence: CASSSRTSGRTTDTQYF. CDR3 in DNA: TGTGCCAGCAGCTCTCGGACTAGCGGGAGAACCACAGATACGCAGTATTTT.